These T cell receptor beta chains were read from a single sample in a study of blood T cell repertoires in COVID-19. Sequencing was performed with immunoSEQ multiplex PCR; in TCRdb, only in-frame clones are kept and a portion is missing. Among fewer than 200,000 clones listed, around 80% were seen once. Sequencing was performed on PBMCs or T cells enriched from blood (not recorded which). Every receptor here comes from a woman aged 50 to 60 in a cohort exposed to, infected with or recovered from COVID-19 (not recorded which). Each CDR3 is given with its conserved first and last residue. D genes are given only for firm matches. Clone size is shown for a subset of rows, as once, few, many or a class of expanded clone.

J gene: TRBJ2-7
D gene: -
V gene: TRBV7-9
clone size: -
CDR3 DNA: TGTGCCAGCAGCTTAGTGCTAGAGGGCGAGCAGTACTTC
CDR3 protein: CASSLVLEGEQYF

J gene: TRBJ1-1
D gene: -
V gene: TRBV5-4
clone size: -
CDR3 DNA: TGTGCCAGCAGCTTGGCCCTAGGACGGAGGGGGAACACTGAAGCTTTCTTT
CDR3 protein: CASSLALGRRGNTEAFF

J gene: TRBJ2-1
D gene: -
V gene: TRBV7-3
clone size: -
CDR3 DNA: TGTGCCAGCAGCTCGACAGCCTACAATGAGCAGTTCTTC
CDR3 protein: CASSSTAYNEQFF

J gene: TRBJ2-5
D gene: -
V gene: TRBV9
clone size: -
CDR3 DNA: TGTGCCAGCAGCGAGAGGACAGACCAAGAGACCCAGTACTTC
CDR3 protein: CASSERTDQETQYF

J gene: TRBJ2-1
D gene: -
V gene: TRBV27
clone size: -
CDR3 DNA: TGTGCCAGCAGTCGGAGGGACAGCTCCTACAATGAGCAGTTCTTC
CDR3 protein: CASSRRDSSYNEQFF

J gene: TRBJ2-3
D gene: -
V gene: TRBV12-3/TRBV12-4
clone size: -
CDR3 DNA: TGTGCCAGCAGTGCCTTGGTGAGCGATACGCAGTATTTT
CDR3 protein: CASSALVSDTQYF

J gene: TRBJ2-3
D gene: -
V gene: TRBV28
clone size: -
CDR3 DNA: TGTGCCAGCAGTTCCCCCGGGGGAGGTGGGACAGATACGCAGTATTTT
CDR3 protein: CASSSPGGGGTDTQYF

J gene: TRBJ2-3
D gene: TRBD2
V gene: TRBV6-4
clone size: -
CDR3 DNA: TGTGCCAGCAGGCGGGAGAGTGCGAGCACAGATACGCAGTATTTT
CDR3 protein: CASRRESASTDTQYF

J gene: TRBJ2-3
D gene: TRBD2
V gene: TRBV30
clone size: -
CDR3 DNA: TGTGCCTGGAGTGTACGGATAGCGGGAGATACGCAGTATTTT
CDR3 protein: CAWSVRIAGDTQYF

J gene: TRBJ2-7
D gene: TRBD2
V gene: TRBV15
clone size: -
CDR3 DNA: TGTGCCACCAGCAGGGGAGGGGATACCTACGAGCAGTACTTC
CDR3 protein: CATSRGGDTYEQYF

J gene: TRBJ1-1
D gene: TRBD1
V gene: TRBV6-1
clone size: -
CDR3 DNA: TGTGCCAGCAGTGGAAACAGGGGTTGGAATTGGTCAATGAACACTGAAGCTTTCTTT
CDR3 protein: CASSGNRGWNWSMNTEAFF

J gene: TRBJ2-1
D gene: TRBD1
V gene: TRBV6-5
clone size: once
CDR3 DNA: TGTGCCAGCAGTTACAGAGGGACAGGGGGTTTCAATGAGCAGTTCTTC
CDR3 protein: CASSYRGTGGFNEQFF

J gene: TRBJ1-1
D gene: -
V gene: TRBV7-3
clone size: -
CDR3 DNA: TGTGCCAGCAGCTTAGATAGTCGCCCGGGTGATGAAGCTTTCTTT
CDR3 protein: CASSLDSRPGDEAFF

J gene: TRBJ2-1
D gene: TRBD2
V gene: TRBV27
clone size: -
CDR3 DNA: TGTGCCAGCAGTCTATCTAGCGGGAGTGCGCAGTTCTTC
CDR3 protein: CASSLSSGSAQFF

J gene: TRBJ2-3
D gene: -
V gene: TRBV6-4
clone size: -
CDR3 DNA: TGTGCCAGCAGTGACTCGGGGCAGGGAATGGATACGCAGTATTTT
CDR3 protein: CASSDSGQGMDTQYF

J gene: TRBJ1-2
D gene: -
V gene: TRBV6-1
clone size: -
CDR3 DNA: TGTGCCAGCAGTGAAGACGGCAGGGGTGGCTATGGCTACACCTTC
CDR3 protein: CASSEDGRGGYGYTF

J gene: TRBJ2-1
D gene: -
V gene: TRBV2
clone size: -
CDR3 DNA: TGTGCCAGCAGTGAAAGAGGGGAGCAGTTCTTC
CDR3 protein: CASSERGEQFF

J gene: TRBJ1-5
D gene: -
V gene: TRBV29-1
clone size: -
CDR3 DNA: TGCAGCCTAGAGGGGGTTGGTAGCAATCAGCCCCAGCATTTT
CDR3 protein: CSLEGVGSNQPQHF

J gene: TRBJ2-3
D gene: -
V gene: TRBV28
clone size: -
CDR3 DNA: TGTGCCAGCAGTTTGCGTGTACTAAGAACAGATACGCAGTATTTT
CDR3 protein: CASSLRVLRTDTQYF

J gene: TRBJ2-7
D gene: TRBD1
V gene: TRBV6-5
clone size: -
CDR3 DNA: TGTGCCAGCAGTTACGGGCAGGGGGCCTACGAGCAGTACTTC
CDR3 protein: CASSYGQGAYEQYF

J gene: TRBJ2-1
D gene: TRBD2
V gene: TRBV24-1
clone size: -
CDR3 DNA: TGTGCCACCCGTGCCGGGACTAGCGGTTACAATGAGCAGTTCTTC
CDR3 protein: CATRAGTSGYNEQFF

J gene: TRBJ2-7
D gene: -
V gene: TRBV20-1
clone size: -
CDR3 DNA: TGCAGTGCTAGTATGGGGGCAGAGGGAACTTACGAGCAGTACTTC
CDR3 protein: CSASMGAEGTYEQYF

J gene: TRBJ2-7
D gene: -
V gene: TRBV28
clone size: -
CDR3 DNA: TGTGCCAGCAGTTATCAAAGAGGCTCCTACGAGCAGTACTTC
CDR3 protein: CASSYQRGSYEQYF

J gene: TRBJ1-2
D gene: -
V gene: TRBV5-4
clone size: -
CDR3 DNA: TGTGCCAGCAGCTTGGATACAGGGCACGGCTATGGCTACACCTTC
CDR3 protein: CASSLDTGHGYGYTF

J gene: TRBJ1-1
D gene: -
V gene: TRBV28
clone size: -
CDR3 DNA: TGTGCCAGCACCGGCGCAGCCCGGGGGAAAGCTTTCTTT
CDR3 protein: CASTGAARGKAFF

J gene: TRBJ1-1
D gene: -
V gene: TRBV7-9
clone size: -
CDR3 DNA: TGTGCCAGCAGCTTAGGTTCGCGGGGATTATTAGCTGAAGCTTTCTTT
CDR3 protein: CASSLGSRGLLAEAFF

J gene: TRBJ1-5
D gene: -
V gene: TRBV6-1
clone size: -
CDR3 DNA: TGTGCCAGCAGTGAAGGCCCCGCTACAGGGTACAATCAGCCCCAGCATTTT
CDR3 protein: CASSEGPATGYNQPQHF

J gene: TRBJ1-6
D gene: -
V gene: TRBV7-9
clone size: -
CDR3 DNA: TGTGCCAGCAGCCACGAGGGTTCACCCCTCCACTTT
CDR3 protein: CASSHEGSPLHF

J gene: TRBJ2-7
D gene: -
V gene: TRBV20-1
clone size: -
CDR3 DNA: TGCAGTGCTCAGACAGACTACGAGCAGTACTTC
CDR3 protein: CSAQTDYEQYF

J gene: TRBJ1-4
D gene: -
V gene: TRBV27
clone size: few
CDR3 DNA: TGTGCCAGCACCAGTTCAGCGCGTAATGAAAAACTGTTTTTT
CDR3 protein: CASTSSARNEKLFF

J gene: TRBJ1-1
D gene: -
V gene: TRBV29-1
clone size: -
CDR3 DNA: TGCAGCGCTCCCGATCAACAGGGTAGGGGCACTGAAGCTTTCTTT
CDR3 protein: CSAPDQQGRGTEAFF

J gene: TRBJ1-6
D gene: TRBD1
V gene: TRBV19
clone size: -
CDR3 DNA: TGTGCCAGTAGGCTTGGACAGGCAAATTCACCCCTCCACTTT
CDR3 protein: CASRLGQANSPLHF

J gene: TRBJ1-1
D gene: -
V gene: TRBV6-6
clone size: -
CDR3 DNA: TGTGCCGCCCGGACAGAGCTCATGAACACTGAAGCTTTCTTT
CDR3 protein: CAARTELMNTEAFF

J gene: TRBJ2-4
D gene: -
V gene: TRBV5-6
clone size: once
CDR3 DNA: TGTGCCAGCAGCTTGACAGTGGGAGACGTAGCCAAAAACATTCAGTACTTC
CDR3 protein: CASSLTVGDVAKNIQYF

J gene: TRBJ2-7
D gene: TRBD2
V gene: TRBV6-1
clone size: -
CDR3 DNA: TGTGCCAGCAGTGGGGGACTAAGCGGGAGGGCCGTCGCCGAGCAGTACTTC
CDR3 protein: CASSGGLSGRAVAEQYF

J gene: TRBJ1-3
D gene: TRBD1
V gene: TRBV28
clone size: -
CDR3 DNA: TGTGCCAGCAACCGACAGGGCATATCTGGAAACACCATATATTTT
CDR3 protein: CASNRQGISGNTIYF

J gene: TRBJ2-7
D gene: -
V gene: TRBV11-2
clone size: -
CDR3 DNA: TGTGCCAGCAGCCAGAACTCCTACGAGCAGTACTTC
CDR3 protein: CASSQNSYEQYF

J gene: TRBJ2-1
D gene: TRBD2
V gene: TRBV27
clone size: few
CDR3 DNA: TGTGCCAGCAGTTCCCCTAGCGGGAGTACGGGCGATGAGCAGTTCTTC
CDR3 protein: CASSSPSGSTGDEQFF

J gene: TRBJ1-5
D gene: -
V gene: TRBV27
clone size: few
CDR3 DNA: TGTGCCAGCAGTTTTTTACAACAGCCCCAGCATTTT
CDR3 protein: CASSFLQQPQHF

J gene: TRBJ1-2
D gene: TRBD1
V gene: TRBV4-1
clone size: -
CDR3 DNA: TGCGCCAGCAGCACCAGGGGGTCTTATGGCTACACCTTC
CDR3 protein: CASSTRGSYGYTF

J gene: TRBJ1-1
D gene: -
V gene: TRBV21-1
clone size: few
CDR3 DNA: TGTGCCAGCAGCAAGGGACAGATGAACACTGAAGCTTTCTTT
CDR3 protein: CASSKGQMNTEAFF

J gene: TRBJ1-4
D gene: -
V gene: TRBV6-5
clone size: once
CDR3 DNA: TGTGCCAGCAGTTACGGTTCAGATGAAAAACTGTTTTTT
CDR3 protein: CASSYGSDEKLFF

J gene: TRBJ1-3
D gene: TRBD1
V gene: TRBV6-1
clone size: -
CDR3 DNA: TGTGCCAGCAGTGAATTCCGTCCCGGGACAGTCGCCTCTGGAAACACCATATATTTT
CDR3 protein: CASSEFRPGTVASGNTIYF